Listed here is a single T cell receptor beta chain. In TCRdb, the RT-PCR reads were re-called with MiXCR into one record per CDR3 protein. The profile covers about 830,000 distinct CDR3 sequences, with approximately 17% appearing a single time and about a tenth taken by the ten largest. This sample stems from a study of response to subunit inactivated influenza vaccine. This CDR3 is built from 16 residues. J lost 2 bases, V lost 4 bases, and 9 bases had no gene match. Germline V gives CDR1 SGHTS, CDR2 YDEGEE. Sequenced here: PBMCs from blood, sampled more than 4 days after vaccination. The TCR comes from a man between 45 and 60 years old who received an inactivated influenza vaccine. The V call is TRBV5-8, the J call TRBJ2-3; 8 nucleotides line up with TRBD2. The CDR3 here is CASSPRASGYTDTQYF. The CDR3 nucleotides are TGTGCCAGCAGCCCTAGGGCTAGCGGGTACACAGATACGCAGTATTTT.